Each of the 22 T cell receptor beta chains below was sequenced from the same sample in a study of CD8 T cells in Susac syndrome. Reverse transcription used about 0.45 to 1 ug RNA and random hexamers. Via MiXCR, TCRdb re-called the immunoSEQ multiplex PCR reads, giving one row per CDR3 protein. The sample lists about 120,000 distinct CDR3 sequences, roughly 94% occurring once. Specimen: CD4+ T cells from PBMCs. These receptors all come from a human donor with multiple sclerosis.

The chain recombines TRBV6-5 with TRBJ1-1; TRBD1 might be the D (5 bases). Deletions cut 6 bases from V and 3 bases from J, with 14 bases between. The CDR3 is 14 amino acids. Germline values: CDR1 MNHEY, CDR2 SVGAGI. CDR3 loop: CASRPTRGDTEAFF. The DNA for the CDR3 is TGTGCCAGCAGACCGACACGGGGGGACACTGAAGCTTTCTTT.

The chain uses TRBV5-6 and TRBJ1-1; D remains unclear. This CDR3 comprises 15 residues. In germline, CDR1 is SGHDT, CDR2 YYEEEE. V shed 0 bases and J shed 5 bases, with 14 bases lying between them. This chain's CDR3 is CASSLVGPGRTEAFF. The CDR3 DNA follows: TGTGCCAGCAGCTTGGTAGGCCCCGGGAGGACTGAAGCTTTCTTT.

The chain has TRBV4-1 and TRBJ1-2; D gene ambiguous. The V end was cut by 2 bases, the J end by 0 bases, with 10 bases between. The CDR3 spans 15 residues. Germline V lookup: CDR1 MGHRA, CDR2 YSYEKL. Written as DNA, the CDR3 is TGCGCCAGCAGCCAAAATTCTCTTTCTAACTATGGCTACACCTTC. It specifies CASSQNSLSNYGYTF.

V usage is TRBV7-9 and J usage is TRBJ2-7, with D uncertain. Germline CDR1 reads SEHNR; CDR2 reads FQNEAQ (reference sequence). CDR3 length equals 13 residues. The V gene lost 5 bases and the J gene lost 1 base, with 9 bases spanning the gap. DNA of the CDR3: TGTGCCAGCAGCCGAACAGAATCCTACGAGCAGTACTTC. Its translation is CASSRTESYEQYF. Based on the CDR3 plus reference TRBV7-9 and TRBJ2-7, the full variable domain is DTGVSQNPRHKITKRGQNVTFRCDPISEHNRLYWYRQTLGQGPEFLTYFQNEAQLEKSRLLSDRFSAERPKGSFSTLEIQRTEQGDSAMYLCASSRTESYEQYFGPGTRLTVT.

The CDR3 nucleotides are TGTGCCAGCAGCGTAGTCAAGGCCAACGGCGGGTACTTC. Protein: CASSVVKANGGYF. V is TRBV9 and J is TRBJ2-4, with unresolved D. Trimming pared 0 bases from V and 15 bases from J, leaving 16 bases between. The germline gives CDR1 SGDLS, CDR2 YYNGEE. This CDR3 contains 13 residues.

The rearrangement uses TRBV20-1 and TRBJ1-1; 8 bases are a match to TRBD1. The CDR3 covers 17 residues. The ends lost 0 bases at V and 4 bases at J; junction bases unmatched: 13. The germline CDR1 and CDR2 sequences are DFQATT and SNEGSKA (reference sequence). CDR3 nucleotides: TGCAGTGCTAGAGATAGGGTCGGGCAGGGGGCCGGCACTGAAGCTTTCTTT. Translating gives CSARDRVGQGAGTEAFF.

This clonotype occurred a few times. The chain employs TRBV5-1 and TRBJ2-2, with TRBD1 matching over 7 bases. Germline lookup yields CDR1 SGHRS and CDR2 YFSETQ. The J segment lost 5 bases and the V segment lost 1 base, leaving 2 bases of the junction unmatched. CDR3 length equals 14 residues. CDR3 in DNA: TGCGCCAGCAGCTTGACGACAGGGACCGGGGAGCTGTTTTTT. Its translation is CASSLTTGTGELFF.

The chain combines TRBV3-1 with TRBJ1-1; TRBD1 is a possible D gene (6 bases). The V end was cut by 4 bases, the J end by 1 base, with 10 bases between. In germline, CDR1 is LGHDT, CDR2 YNNKEL (reference sequence). The CDR3 consists of 14 residues. CDR3 residues: CASSPPDRNTEAFF. DNA for the CDR3: TGTGCCAGCAGCCCCCCGGACAGGAACACTGAAGCTTTCTTT.

The chain combines TRBV7-2 with TRBJ2-4; D remains unclear. This CDR3 has 11 residues. Trimming removed 2 bases at V and 11 bases at J, with 7 bases between. Germline V gene data show CDR1 as SGHTA and CDR2 as FQGNSA. DNA of the CDR3: TGTGCCAGCAGCTTAATGGTAGTTCAGTACTTC. This codes for CASSLMVVQYF.

The CDR3 bases are TGTGCCAGCAGTCCATTTGGCTATGGCTACACCTTC. This sequence encodes CASSPFGYGYTF. V gene TRBV12-3 or TRBV12-4 combines with J gene TRBJ1-2; D remains ambiguous. Between the trimmed V and J ends, which lost 5 bases and 4 bases, there was a span of 8 bases. This CDR3 has 12 residues.

CDR3 DNA: TGTGCCAGCACCCAAGTAGGGGGCACAGATACGCAGTATTTT. Its translation is CASTQVGGTDTQYF. This chain links TRBV28 with TRBJ2-3, with D possibly being TRBD1 (5 bases). The CDR3 length is 14 residues. CDR1 and CDR2 from the germline V gene are MDHEN and SYDVKM. V lost 7 bases, J lost 1 base, and 12 bases lay in between.

In its sample, this clonotype was seen once. The rearrangement uses TRBV7-2 and TRBJ2-3; D is unresolved. Trimming left V 4 bases short and J 2 bases short, with 7 bases between. Germline V CDR1 and CDR2: SGHTA, FQGNSA. The CDR3 contains 13 residues. The CDR3 sequence is CASSSMSTDTQYF. In nucleotides, the CDR3 is TGTGCCAGCAGCTCGATGTCCACAGATACGCAGTATTTT.

J is TRBJ2-6 and V is TRBV19; D gene unclear. V lost 2 bases to trimming and J lost 1 base, with 6 bases between them. CDR3 length: 15 amino acids. Germline values: CDR1 LNHDA, CDR2 SQIVND (reference sequence). CDR3 in amino acids: CASSIRDSGANVLTF. The DNA of the CDR3 is TGTGCCAGTAGTATAAGGGATTCTGGGGCCAACGTCCTGACTTTC.

This sequence joins TRBV5-1 and TRBJ2-7; 8 bases align to TRBD1. CDR1 SGHRS and CDR2 YFSETQ come from the germline V gene. With 0 bases clipped from V and 3 bases from J, the junction kept 11 bases outside the gene matches. The CDR3 runs 17 residues. In nucleotides, the CDR3 is TGCGCCAGCAGCTTGGGGGCAGGGGGCAAAGGAGACTACGAGCAGTACTTC. It yields the protein CASSLGAGGKGDYEQYF.

The chain combines TRBV7-2 with TRBJ2-7; possible D gene TRBD1, 6 bases. V shed 0 bases and J shed 4 bases, with 7 bases lying between them. CDR3 length: 13 amino acids. Germline assignment: CDR1 SGHTA and CDR2 FQGNSA. In nucleotides, the CDR3 is TGTGCCAGCAGCTTAGCCACAGGGTACGAGCAGTACTTC. Translation: CASSLATGYEQYF. Variable domain in full (rest from reference TRBV7-2 and TRBJ2-7): GAGVSQSPSNKVTEKGKDVELRCDPISGHTALYWYRQSLGQGLEFLIYFQGNSAPDKSGLPSDRFSAERTGGSVSTLTIQRTQQEDSAVYLCASSLATGYEQYFGPGTRLTVT.

The rearrangement links TRBV11-1 to TRBJ2-2, with 10 bases fitting TRBD1. The germline CDR1 and CDR2 sequences are SGHAT and FQDESV (reference sequence). V was pared by 5 bases and J by 4 bases, with 22 bases of the junction left unmatched. This CDR3 is built from 21 residues. The CDR3 DNA follows: TGTGCCAGCAGCCCCTCAGGAAGATTTACAGACAGGGGGCTGTCCACCGGGGAGCTGTTTTTT. This codes for CASSPSGRFTDRGLSTGELFF.

The chain is built from TRBV6-2 or TRBV6-3 and TRBJ2-7; tentative D call: TRBD1 (5 bases). With 7 bases removed from V and 5 bases from J, the gap between germline ends came to 21 bases. Germline V CDR1 and CDR2: MNHEY, SVGEGT. The CDR3 has 15 residues. CDR3 bases: TGTGCCAGCAAAAGACAAGGGGCCCTACTTGACGAGCAGTACTTC. Translation: CASKRQGALLDEQYF.

The chain uses TRBV28 and TRBJ1-6; D is unresolved. Looked up from germline, CDR1 is MDHEN and CDR2 is SYDVKM. V gave up 6 bases and J gave up 8 bases, with 20 bases separating them. The CDR3 runs to 16 residues. DNA of the CDR3: TGTGCCAGCAGCCTGAACCGGGTCCCGGGATATTCACCCCTCCACTTT. This gives the protein CASSLNRVPGYSPLHF.

This chain connects TRBV7-2 to TRBJ2-3; 9 nucleotides agree with TRBD2. V lost 5 bases to trimming and J lost 0 bases; unmatched junction nucleotides: 3. Germline V gene lookup returns CDR1 SGHTA and CDR2 FQGNSA. The length of the CDR3 is 15 residues. This CDR3 is CASSRTSASTDTQYF. The CDR3 DNA follows: TGTGCCAGCAGCCGGACTAGCGCTAGCACAGATACGCAGTATTTT.

This chain connects TRBV3-1 to TRBJ2-5; a possible D gene is TRBD1 (6 bases). Looked up from germline, CDR1 is LGHDT and CDR2 is YNNKEL (reference sequence). The V and J ends lost 5 bases and 3 bases respectively, with 16 bases between them. This CDR3 contains 15 residues. CDR3 in amino acids: CASSYLGAGEETQYF. For the CDR3, the DNA is TGTGCCAGCAGCTACCTTGGGGCAGGGGAAGAGACCCAGTACTTC.

The V call is TRBV27, the J call TRBJ1-2; 8 nucleotides line up with TRBD1. Germline-derived CDR1 and CDR2 are MNHEY and SMNVEV (reference sequence). With 3 bases clipped from V and 1 base from J, the junction kept 10 bases outside the gene matches. The CDR3 length is 17 residues. As DNA, the CDR3 is TGTGCCAGCAGTTTTGGACAGGGTCAATCGGGTAACTATGGCTACACCTTC. This codes for CASSFGQGQSGNYGYTF.

This sequence joins TRBV4-2 and TRBJ2-1; TRBD2 matches at 9 bases. V shed 0 bases, J shed 6 bases, and the junction held 6 bases outside the gene matches. Germline lookup yields CDR1 LGHNA and CDR2 YNFKEQ. This CDR3 comprises 16 residues. The CDR3 sequence: CASSQDDSGRANEQFF. The CDR3 DNA follows: TGTGCCAGCAGCCAAGACGATAGCGGGAGAGCCAATGAGCAGTTCTTC.